This passage covers 16 T cell receptor beta chains from one sample sequenced in a study of vaccination and CD4 T cells after COVID-19. No antigen has been identified for these receptors. Treatment: roughly ten-day PBMC culture with coronavirus spike peptide pools or control peptides (ViraFEST assay). The unexposed donor provided CD4+ T cells, which were taken before the COVID-19 pandemic (2011-2018). Sequencing of cultured CD4+ T cell DNA used the Oncomine TCR Beta short-read assay. MiXCR, applied by TCRdb to the PCR reads, yields one record per CDR3 protein. The sample includes more than 2,000 distinct CDR3 sequences, around 23% seen only once; the top ten take about 50%. Source material: CD4+ T cells from blood, cultured in vitro. Receptor source: a human donor in good health.

This clonotype occurred a few times. The chain couples TRBV7-3 to TRBJ2-3; TRBD2 agrees at 10 bases. In germline, CDR1 is SGHTA, CDR2 FQGTGA. V lost 5 bases, J lost 4 bases, and 12 bases stayed unmatched. CDR3 length: 17 amino acids. The CDR3 DNA sequence: TGTGCCAGCAGCCCAAACCCCTCAGCGGGAGGGGCAGATACGCAGTATTTT. It translates to CASSPNPSAGGADTQYF.

The V and J genes are TRBV18 and TRBJ1-2, with 9 bases identical to TRBD1. The CDR3 is 16 residues long. Per the germline V gene, CDR1 is KGHSH and CDR2 is LQKENI. Germline trimming cut 3 bases from V and 4 bases from J; bases unmatched to any gene: 9. CDR3 region: CASSPSRTGGIYGYTF. The CDR3, as DNA: TGTGCCAGCTCACCGTCTAGAACAGGGGGCATCTATGGCTACACCTTC.

A few counts support this clonotype. The chain recombines TRBV7-8 with TRBJ2-7, with 12 nucleotides matching TRBD2. Germline CDR1 and CDR2: SGHVS and FQNEAQ. V lost 3 bases to trimming and J lost 6 bases; unmatched junction nucleotides: 9. The CDR3 is 16 residues long. The CDR3 here is CASSFPTSGGVGEQYF. The DNA for the CDR3 is TGTGCCAGCAGCTTCCCGACTAGCGGGGGTGTCGGCGAGCAGTACTTC.

This clonotype was detected only a few times. This chain joins TRBV12-3 or TRBV12-4 and TRBJ1-2, with TRBD1 as a possible D gene (5 bases). The V and J ends lost 5 bases and 7 bases respectively, with 17 bases between them. The CDR3 consists of 14 residues. The CDR3 coding sequence is TGTGCCAGCAGTCCGTATGACGGGACCTCTGGCTACACCTTC. As protein: CASSPYDGTSGYTF.

This clonotype has only a few counts. The chain has TRBV19 and TRBJ2-5, with 8 positions matching TRBD2. This CDR3 spans 15 amino acids. Germline loops: CDR1 LNHDA, CDR2 SQIVND (reference sequence). V gave up 2 bases and J gave up 2 bases; unmatched junction bases: 4. The CDR3 reads CASSISGGGQETQYF. CDR3 coding DNA: TGTGCCAGTAGTATATCCGGCGGGGGGCAAGAGACCCAGTACTTC.

This clonotype was counted between two and nine times. This sequence joins TRBV28 and TRBJ1-2; a weak D match, TRBD1 (5 bases). The CDR3 loop spans 15 amino acids. V gave up 2 bases and J gave up 5 bases, with 15 bases separating them. Germline V gene data show CDR1 as MDHEN and CDR2 as SYDVKM. The CDR3 protein is CASSLSSGSFYGYTF. As DNA, the CDR3 is TGTGCCAGCAGTTTAAGTTCAGGGTCTTTTTATGGCTACACCTTC.

Sample share makes this clonotype medium-sized (0.01 to 0.1%). The rearrangement joins TRBV6-1 to TRBJ1-2; a possible D gene is TRBD1 (6 bases). The CDR3 totals 13 residues. Trimming pared 8 bases from V and 5 bases from J, leaving 15 bases between. Germline V CDR1 and CDR2: MNHNS, SASEGT. Here the CDR3 reads CASSQGLRYGYTF. The CDR3 DNA follows: TGTGCCAGCTCTCAGGGGCTTCGGTATGGCTACACCTTC.

The J gene is TRBJ1-1, the V gene TRBV27, with a weak D call TRBD1 (5 bases). The CDR3 contains 14 residues. The V and J ends lost 2 bases and 4 bases respectively, with 11 bases between them. The V gene's germline CDR1 is MNHEY and CDR2 SMNVEV (reference sequence). CDR3 in amino acids: CASSLVRGGTEAFF. The CDR3 region has the DNA TGTGCCAGCAGTTTAGTTAGGGGTGGCACTGAAGCTTTCTTT.

The chain is built from TRBV5-1 and TRBJ1-5; D call uncertain. The V gene lost 4 bases and the J gene lost 4 bases, with 9 bases spanning the gap. The V gene's germline CDR1 is SGHRS and CDR2 YFSETQ. CDR3 length: 13 residues. CDR3 region: CASSEDGNQPQHF. CDR3 in DNA: TGCGCCAGCAGCGAGGACGGGAATCAGCCCCAGCATTTT.

This clonotype was found a few times. CDR3 in DNA: TGTGCCAGCAGCCCTCGACAGGGGGTTTACGAGCAGTACTTC. Translating gives CASSPRQGVYEQYF. The rearrangement joins TRBV5-8 to TRBJ2-7; 9 bases are shared with TRBD1. This CDR3 is 14 amino acids long. After removal of 4 bases from V and 4 bases from J, the junction contained 6 bases not matched to a gene. Germline-derived CDR1 and CDR2 are SGHTS and YDEGEE.

This clonotype is medium-sized within its sample. The J gene is TRBJ1-5, the V gene TRBV2; TRBD1 aligns across 10 bases. V gave up 8 bases and J gave up 5 bases; unmatched junction bases: 0. This CDR3 is built from 12 residues. Germline CDR1 and CDR2: SNHLY and FYNNEI. CDR3 in DNA: TGTGCCAGCGGGACAGGGGATCAGCCCCAGCATTTT. This sequence encodes CASGTGDQPQHF.

The V and J genes are TRBV5-1 and TRBJ1-1; D gene ambiguous. The V end was cut by 7 bases, the J end by 0 bases, with 10 bases between. This CDR3 has 13 amino acids. CDR1 SGHRS and CDR2 YFSETQ come from the germline V gene. The CDR3 region has the DNA TGCGCCAGCGGAGACGGATTGAACACTGAAGCTTTCTTT. It codes for CASGDGLNTEAFF.

This clonotype was seen more than once but under ten times. The CDR3 reads CATSRDGGRADEQFF. The CDR3 DNA is TGTGCCACCAGCAGAGATGGCGGGAGGGCCGATGAGCAGTTCTTC. The V and J genes are TRBV15 and TRBJ2-1, with 9 bases matching TRBD2. Losses at the gene ends were 0 bases for V and 8 bases for J; bases not matched to a gene: 5. This CDR3 spans 15 amino acids. The germline V gene has CDR1 LNHNV and CDR2 YYDKDF (reference sequence).

The V gene is TRBV7-8, the J gene TRBJ1-2; D remains unclear. CDR1 and CDR2 from the germline V gene are SGHVS and FQNEAQ. Trimming pared 4 bases from V and 6 bases from J, leaving 9 bases between. CDR3 length: 12 residues. CDR3 nucleotides: TGTGCCAGCAGCTCAGGCGTGGATGGCTACACCTTC. This translates into CASSSGVDGYTF.

This clonotype is a singleton in its sample. One end of the junction does not line up with germline, which may come from a read error. This chain connects TRBV7-3 to TRBJ2-3, with 11 positions matching TRBD1. This CDR3 spans 15 amino acids. In germline, CDR1 is SGHTA, CDR2 FQGTGA. The CDR3 sequence: CASSFRTGGADTQCF. CDR3 DNA sequence: TGTGCCAGCAGCTTCCGGACAGGGGGCGCAGATACGCAGTGTTTT. Supplemented by reference TRBV7-3 and TRBJ2-3, the full variable domain reads GAGVSQTPSNKVTEKGKYVELRCDPISGHTALYWYRQSLGQGPEFLIYFQGTGAADDSGLPNDRFFAVRPEGSVSTLKIQRTERGDSAVYLCASSFRTGGADTQCFGPGTRLTVL.

This chain links TRBV20-1 with TRBJ2-1; 7 nucleotides match TRBD2. The germline gives CDR1 DFQATT, CDR2 SNEGSKA (reference sequence). J gave up 6 bases and V 5 bases, and 10 bases lay outside the gene matches. This CDR3 has 14 amino acids. CDR3 in DNA: TGCAGTGCTTCCAAGCCGGGACTATCCAATGAGCAGTTCTTC. Its protein product is CSASKPGLSNEQFF.